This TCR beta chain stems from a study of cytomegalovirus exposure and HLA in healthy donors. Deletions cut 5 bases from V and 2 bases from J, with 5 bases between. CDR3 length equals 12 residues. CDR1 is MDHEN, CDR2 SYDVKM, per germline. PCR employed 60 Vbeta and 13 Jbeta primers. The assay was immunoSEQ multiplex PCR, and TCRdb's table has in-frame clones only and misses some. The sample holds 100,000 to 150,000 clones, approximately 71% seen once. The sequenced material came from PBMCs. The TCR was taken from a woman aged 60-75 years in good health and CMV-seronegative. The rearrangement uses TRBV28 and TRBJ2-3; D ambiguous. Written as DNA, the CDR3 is TGTGCCAGCAGTGTCCTCACAGATACGCAGTATTTT. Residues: CASSVLTDTQYF.